This T cell receptor beta chain is from a study of T cell responses to AZD1222 COVID-19 vaccine. The CDR3 runs to 14 residues. The junction had 4 bases not matched to a gene; V was cut back by 1 base and J by 5 bases. Germline CDR1 is SGHTA and CDR2 is FQGNSA. As regards this clone: Its antigen is as yet unknown.

Study-level findings and limits: Receipt of two AZD1222 doses was followed by a rise in Spike-specific TCR breadth and depth. Females made up more of the donors, who were largely white British, and clonal diversity may have come out too low. Repertoire samples came only from after the peak T cell response. Just six AZD1222 recipients were seropositive at baseline.

Some clones are missing from TCRdb's copy, which holds only in-frame ones; the method was immunoSEQ multiplex PCR. The sample yields over 150,000 clones, 94% seen once. The input for sequencing was peripheral blood, taken 28 days after the second AZD1222 dose. The TCR sequence derives from an adult who received the AZD1222 COVID-19 vaccine. The chain links TRBV7-2 to TRBJ2-5; TRBD2 aligns across 7 bases. CDR3 protein: CASSLGTSVETQYF. CDR3 bases: TGTGCCAGCAGCTTAGGTACTAGCGTTGAGACCCAGTACTTC.